Included here is one TCR beta chain sequence, with context. It has no known antigen specificity. Per-nucleotide qualities are absent, and no much larger clonotype sits a single base away. This sample stems from a study of T cell changes during pregnancy in multiple sclerosis (dated by TCRdb to between 2018 and 2021). With respect to the entire study: The study examined how the T cell repertoire changed over the course of pregnancy in women with multiple sclerosis.

CDR1 and CDR2, per the germline V gene, are MDHEN and SYDVKM. Counted from cysteine to phenylalanine, this CDR3 has 16 amino acids. This entry keeps only the CDR3 DNA: 48 bases, framed from base 1. V is shortened by 6 bases, J by 0 bases, and the region joining them spans 18 bases. The library came from the immunoSEQ multiplex PCR assay. TCRdb took this table from immuneACCESS and kept in-frame rearrangements with V and J called. Such tables lack part of the clones; where checked against another copy, unresolved V genes explain under half of the gap, and the rest is unexplained. The sample records some 55,000 clones, about 91% of which are singletons. The top ten clones comprise more than 0.9% of the sample.

The rearrangement joined TRBV28 to TRBJ2-7; a tentative D call is TRBD2 (5 bases match). This sequence was found in a female donor in good health, enrolled as a control in a pregnancy study. Source: peripheral blood, taken after pregnancy. The CDR3 region reads CASSPPGSQSSYEQYF. The nucleotide sequence reads as follows: TGTGCCAGCAGCCCCCCGGGGTCCCAGAGCTCCTACGAGCAGTACTTC.